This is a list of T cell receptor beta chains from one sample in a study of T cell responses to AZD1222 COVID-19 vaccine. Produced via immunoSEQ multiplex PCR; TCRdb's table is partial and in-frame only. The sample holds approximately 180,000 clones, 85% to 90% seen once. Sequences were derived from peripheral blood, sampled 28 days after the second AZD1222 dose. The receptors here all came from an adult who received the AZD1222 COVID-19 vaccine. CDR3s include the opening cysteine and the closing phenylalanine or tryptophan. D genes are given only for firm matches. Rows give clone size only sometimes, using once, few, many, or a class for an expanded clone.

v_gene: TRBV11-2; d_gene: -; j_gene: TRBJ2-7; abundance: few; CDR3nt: TGTGCCAGCACAAGGGGGTCGTACGAGCAGTACTTC; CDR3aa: CASTRGSYEQYF
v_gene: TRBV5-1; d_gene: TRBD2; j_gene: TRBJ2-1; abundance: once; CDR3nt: TGCGCCAGCAGCTTGCTAGCGGGAAGCATGGGAGGGGAGCAGTTCTTC; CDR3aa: CASSLLAGSMGGEQFF
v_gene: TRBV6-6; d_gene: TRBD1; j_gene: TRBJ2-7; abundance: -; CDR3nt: TGTGCCAGTAGCTCCAGGAGGGACAGGGGGGTCCTGGCGGTCTACGAGCAGTACTTC; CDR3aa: CASSSRRDRGVLAVYEQYF
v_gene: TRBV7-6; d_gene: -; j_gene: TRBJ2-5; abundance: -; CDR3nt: TGTGCCAGCAGTCGTCCGCAAGAGACCCAGTACTTC; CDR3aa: CASSRPQETQYF
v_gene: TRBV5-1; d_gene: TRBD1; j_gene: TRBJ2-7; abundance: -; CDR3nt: TGCGCCAGCAGCAATGGACAGGGGAGGGAGCAGTACTTC; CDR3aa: CASSNGQGREQYF
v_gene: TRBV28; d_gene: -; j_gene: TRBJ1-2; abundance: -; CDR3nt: TGTGCCAGCAGTTTTGGGCAATCCTCCTATGGCTACACCTTC; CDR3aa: CASSFGQSSYGYTF
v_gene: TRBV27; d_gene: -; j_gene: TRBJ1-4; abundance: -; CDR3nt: TGTGCCAGCAGTTTAGCAGCAACTAATGAAAAACTGTTTTTT; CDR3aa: CASSLAATNEKLFF
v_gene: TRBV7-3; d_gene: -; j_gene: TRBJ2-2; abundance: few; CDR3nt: TGTGCCAGTTCGAGAGGGCCGAACACCGGGGAGCTGTTTTTT; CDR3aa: CASSRGPNTGELFF
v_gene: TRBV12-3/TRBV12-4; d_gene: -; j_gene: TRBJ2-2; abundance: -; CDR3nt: TGTGCCAGCAGTGGGGAAGCCGGGGAGCTGTTTTTT; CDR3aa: CASSGEAGELFF
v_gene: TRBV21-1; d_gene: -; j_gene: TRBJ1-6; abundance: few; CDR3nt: TGTGCCAGCAGCAAAAAGCCGAAAAGGGTGTCACCCCTCCACTTT; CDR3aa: CASSKKPKRVSPLHF
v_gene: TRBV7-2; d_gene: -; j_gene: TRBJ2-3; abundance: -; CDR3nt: TGTGCCAGCAGCGCGCGAAGCAGCACAGATACGCAGTATTTT; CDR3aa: CASSARSSTDTQYF
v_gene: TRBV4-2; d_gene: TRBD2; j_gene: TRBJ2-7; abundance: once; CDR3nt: TGTGCCAGCAGCCAAGAAGCGGGAGTATCCTACGAGCAGTACTTC; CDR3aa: CASSQEAGVSYEQYF
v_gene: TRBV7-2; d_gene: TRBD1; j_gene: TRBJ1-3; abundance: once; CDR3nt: TGTGCCAGCAGTACAGGGGGGAGCTCTGGAAACACCATATATTTT; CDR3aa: CASSTGGSSGNTIYF
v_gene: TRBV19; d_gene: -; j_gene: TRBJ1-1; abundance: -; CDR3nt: TGTGCCAGTAGTAGACCCATGAACACTGAAGCTTTCTTT; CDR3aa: CASSRPMNTEAFF
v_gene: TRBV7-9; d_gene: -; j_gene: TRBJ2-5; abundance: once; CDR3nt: TGTGCCAGCTTGGCGGACAGCCAAGAGACCCAGTACTTC; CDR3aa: CASLADSQETQYF
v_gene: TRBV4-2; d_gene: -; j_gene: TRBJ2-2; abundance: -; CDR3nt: TGTGCCAGCAGCAAAGAGGTGGGGGGATACACCGGGGAGCTGTTTTTT; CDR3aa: CASSKEVGGYTGELFF
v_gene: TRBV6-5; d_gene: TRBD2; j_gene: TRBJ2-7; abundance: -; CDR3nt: TGTGCCAGCAGTCCCCGCCGCCTAGCGGACCCCCACTTC; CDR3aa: CASSPRRLADPHF
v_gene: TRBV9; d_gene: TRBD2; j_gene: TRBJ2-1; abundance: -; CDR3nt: TGTGCCAGCAGCGTAGGTCTAGCGGGAGACAATGAGCAGTTCTTC; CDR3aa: CASSVGLAGDNEQFF
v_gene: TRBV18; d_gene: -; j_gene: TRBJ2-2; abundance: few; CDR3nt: TGTGCCAGCTCACCCTCCGCCGGACAGATAGGAAAGCTGTTTTTT; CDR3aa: CASSPSAGQIGKLFF
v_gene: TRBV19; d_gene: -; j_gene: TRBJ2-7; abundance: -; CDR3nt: TGTGCCTCAGCTAGCAACTCCTACGAGCAGTACTTC; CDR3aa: CASASNSYEQYF
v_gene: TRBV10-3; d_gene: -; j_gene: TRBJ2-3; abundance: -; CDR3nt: TGTGCCATCGGAAACAGGGTCGGAAGAGATACGCAGTATTTT; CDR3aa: CAIGNRVGRDTQYF
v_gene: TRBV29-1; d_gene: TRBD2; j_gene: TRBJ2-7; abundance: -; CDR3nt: TGCAGCGTTCTTAGCGGGAGCGGGGAGCAGTACTTC; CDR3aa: CSVLSGSGEQYF
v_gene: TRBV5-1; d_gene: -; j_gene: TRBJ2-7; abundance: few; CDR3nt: TGCGCCAGCAGCTCTCAGGGACGCCTCGAGCAGTACTTC; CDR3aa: CASSSQGRLEQYF
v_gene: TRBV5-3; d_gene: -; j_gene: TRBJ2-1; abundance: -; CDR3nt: TGTGCCAGAAGCTTCAACTGTTTAGAAGAGCAGTTCTTC; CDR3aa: CARSFNCLEEQFF
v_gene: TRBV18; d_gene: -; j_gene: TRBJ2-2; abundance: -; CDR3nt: TGTGCCAGCTCACCCCAGGGCTTAAACACCGGGGAGCTGTTTTTT; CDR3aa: CASSPQGLNTGELFF